The 7 T cell receptor beta chains reported below all come from one sample, sequenced in a study of cytomegalovirus exposure and HLA in healthy donors (dated by TCRdb to 2017 to 2019). The library was made by the immunoSEQ multiplex PCR assay. For the multiplex PCR, a mixture combining 60 forward primers for TCR Vbeta segments and 13 reverse primers for TCR Jbeta segments was used. In TCRdb, the immuneACCESS table is reduced to in-frame sequences with V and J assigned. These tables do not hold every clone; where another copy was compared, an unresolved V gene accounts for under half, and the others remain unexplained. This sample comprises approximately 68,000 clones, roughly four fifths of them detected only once. Of the sample, 7% to 9.5% is held by the ten largest clones. Input material: PBMCs. The receptor source for this set is a woman in her twenties or thirties in good health and CMV-seropositive.

V and J are TRBV7-6 and TRBJ2-7; 10 bases are shared with TRBD2. The CDR3 length is 16 residues. Germline V CDR1 and CDR2: SGHVS, FNYEAQ. The J segment lost 0 bases and the V segment lost 1 base, leaving 3 bases of the junction unmatched. CDR3 amino acids: CASSLEASGSSYEQYF. The DNA of the CDR3 is TGTGCCAGCAGCTTAGAAGCTAGCGGGAGCTCCTACGAGCAGTACTTC.

This clone turned up a few times. The rearrangement links TRBV6-1 to TRBJ2-2, with 7 bases aligning to TRBD1. Unmatched junction bases numbered 6, after V lost 4 bases and J lost 4 bases. CDR1 and CDR2 (germline): MNHNS, SASEGT. There are 15 residues in the CDR3. The CDR3: CASSGRSGGTGELFF. As DNA, the CDR3 is TGTGCCAGCAGTGGGAGGTCAGGGGGCACCGGGGAGCTGTTTTTT.

The chain combines TRBV28 with TRBJ1-1; 9 positions match TRBD1. This CDR3 has 18 amino acids. CDR1 is MDHEN and CDR2 is SYDVKM in the germline V gene. Trimming at V came to 6 bases and at J to 1 base, leaving 15 bases not matched to a gene. Here the CDR3 reads CASSLPAGTGSPNTEAFF. In nucleotides, the CDR3 is TGTGCCAGCAGCCTACCGGCCGGGACAGGGTCCCCGAACACTGAAGCTTTCTTT. Filled out from reference TRBV28 and TRBJ1-1, the complete variable domain reads DVKVTQSSRYLVKRTGEKVFLECVQDMDHENMFWYRQDPGLGLRLIYFSYDVKMKEKGDIPEGYSVSREKKERFSLILESASTNQTSMYLCASSLPAGTGSPNTEAFFGQGTRLTVV.

The V and J genes are TRBV29-1 and TRBJ2-2; D gene unclear. Between the trimmed V and J ends, which lost 5 bases and 4 bases, there was a span of 11 bases. This CDR3 has 13 amino acids. Germline CDR1 and CDR2: SQVTM and ANQGSEA. This CDR3 reads CSVRRSSTGELFF. In DNA form, the CDR3 reads TGCAGCGTTCGGCGGTCGTCCACCGGGGAGCTGTTTTTT.

The chain has TRBV20-1 and TRBJ2-7; unclear D gene. This CDR3 contains 11 residues. V gave up 1 base and J gave up 4 bases, with 5 bases separating them. Germline CDR1 and CDR2: DFQATT and SNEGSKA (reference sequence). CDR3 amino acids: CSARVIYEQYF. CDR3 coding DNA: TGCAGTGCTAGAGTCATTTACGAGCAGTACTTC.

The J gene is TRBJ2-1, the V gene TRBV5-1; 9 bases map to TRBD1. Germline lookup yields CDR1 SGHRS and CDR2 YFSETQ. V was pared by 3 bases and J by 8 bases, with 9 bases of the junction left unmatched. This CDR3 region has 15 residues. This CDR3 is CASSSTGGPNHEQFF. DNA of the CDR3: TGCGCCAGCAGCTCTACAGGGGGCCCAAACCATGAGCAGTTCTTC.

The chain recombines TRBV29-1 with TRBJ1-1; D gene ambiguous. CDR3 length equals 11 residues. The germline V and J ends were trimmed by 7 bases and 0 bases, with 6 bases remaining between them. Looked up from germline, CDR1 is SQVTM and CDR2 is ANQGSEA. DNA of the CDR3: TGCAGCGCAGTTTTGAACACTGAAGCTTTCTTT. This translates into CSAVLNTEAFF.